The 9 T cell receptor beta chains given below trace back to one sample, sequenced in a study of blood T cell repertoires in COVID-19. TCRdb's table, derived via immunoSEQ multiplex PCR, lists solely in-frame clones and lacks some. The sample has a few hundred thousand clones; around 89% are singletons. Source material: PBMCs or T cells enriched from blood (not recorded which). The receptors stem from a woman under 30 with acute COVID-19.

This clone came up once. The V call is TRBV11-2, the J call TRBJ2-7, with no clear D. CDR1 is SGHAT, CDR2 FQNNGV, per germline. The CDR3 extends over 16 amino acids. V shed 4 bases and J shed 0 bases, with 16 bases lying between them. This chain's CDR3 is CASSSVAAGNSYEQYF. Written as DNA, the CDR3 is TGTGCCAGCAGCTCAGTAGCAGCCGGTAACTCCTACGAGCAGTACTTC. Supplemented by reference TRBV11-2 and TRBJ2-7, the full variable domain reads EAGVAQSPRYKIIEKRQSVAFWCNPISGHATLYWYQQILGQGPKLLIQFQNNGVVDDSQLPKDRFSAERLKGVDSTLKIQPAKLEDSAVYLCASSSVAAGNSYEQYFGPGTRLTVT.

CDR3 sequence (DNA): TGCGCCAGCAGCCGTGGGACAGACTACAATGAGCAGTTCTTC. Encoded protein: CASSRGTDYNEQFF. The gene calls are TRBV4-3 and TRBJ2-1; 7 bases are a match to TRBD1. Germline V CDR1 and CDR2: LGHNA, YSLEER. V was clipped by 4 bases and J by 3 bases; unmatched bases: 3. CDR3 length: 14 residues.

This sequence joins TRBV6-2 or TRBV6-3 and TRBJ2-7; possibly TRBD2 for D (6 bases). The CDR3 consists of 16 residues. Per germline, CDR1 MNHEY and CDR2 SVGEGT. Trimming cost V 2 bases and J 2 bases, with 16 bases left between them. CDR3 protein: CASSYQRRGSPYEQYF. CDR3 DNA: TGTGCCAGCAGTTACCAAAGGAGGGGCTCCCCCTACGAGCAGTACTTC.

The chain has TRBV2 and TRBJ2-7, with D unresolved. Germline V gene data show CDR1 as SNHLY and CDR2 as FYNNEI. Deletions cut 1 base from V and 7 bases from J, with 17 bases between. This CDR3 contains 15 residues. The CDR3 bases are TGTGCCAGCAGTGAAGTTGGCCAGGTACCTTGGGAGCAGTACTTC. This encodes CASSEVGQVPWEQYF.

The chain has TRBV20-1 and TRBJ2-7; tentative D call: TRBD1 (6 bases). Trimming pared 6 bases from V and 4 bases from J, leaving 10 bases between. Germline CDR1 reads DFQATT; CDR2 reads SNEGSKA (reference sequence). The CDR3 runs 11 residues. The CDR3 sequence is CSAGAGYEQYF. CDR3 bases: TGCAGTGCGGGGGCAGGATACGAGCAGTACTTC.

V usage is TRBV11-2 and J usage is TRBJ1-1; no definite D call. V shed 1 base and J shed 3 bases, with 12 bases lying between them. The CDR3 length is 15 residues. Germline CDR1 and CDR2: SGHAT and FQNNGV. The CDR3 DNA follows: TGTGCCAGCAGCTTAGGAGGAGGCGGGTACACTGAAGCTTTCTTT. Translation gives CASSLGGGGYTEAFF.

The chain recombines TRBV16 with TRBJ2-3; D gene uncertain. This CDR3 spans 14 amino acids. Germline values: CDR1 KGHSY, CDR2 FQNENV. With 3 bases removed from V and 11 bases from J, the gap between germline ends came to 18 bases. The CDR3 spells CASSHNFEVVWQYF. CDR3 nucleotide sequence: TGTGCCAGCAGCCACAACTTCGAAGTCGTGTGGCAGTATTTT. Full variable domain (remainder filled in from reference TRBV16 and TRBJ2-3): GEEVAQTPKHLVRGEGQKAKLYCAPIKGHSYVFWYQQVLKNEFKFLISFQNENVFDETGMPKERFSAKCLPNSPCSLEIQATKLEDSAVYFCASSHNFEVVWQYFGPGTRLTVL.

This chain uses TRBV18 with TRBJ2-5; the D gene is possibly TRBD2 (6 bases). Germline CDR1 is KGHSH and CDR2 is LQKENI. The CDR3 is 13 residues long. With 4 bases removed from V and 4 bases from J, the gap between germline ends came to 10 bases. The CDR3 sequence: CASSRGVSETQYF. CDR3 coding DNA: TGTGCCAGCTCACGGGGGGTATCAGAGACCCAGTACTTC.

The chain carries TRBV21-1 and TRBJ2-6; no check of the table's D call, TRBD2, against the DNA was made. TRBV21-1 is a pseudogene segment. This CDR3 is built from 14 residues. The CDR3 protein is CARYIASGANVLTF. As DNA, the CDR3 is TGTGCCAGGTACATAGCTTCCGGGGCCAACGTCCTGACTTTC.